A selection of T cell receptor beta chains follows, all from one sample in a study of cytomegalovirus exposure and HLA in healthy donors. Generated by immunoSEQ multiplex PCR, the TCRdb table keeps only in-frame clones and is missing some. The profile shows some 79,000 clones, more than 60% of them singletons. Sequencing was done on a sample of PBMCs. These receptors were taken from a male donor in good health and CMV-seropositive. The CDR3 runs from the conserved cysteine through the conserved F or W.

v_gene: TRBV30
CDR3aa: CAWSVPGLAGVTDTQYF

v_gene: TRBV5-6
CDR3aa: CASSFRGSGRAGDTQYF

v_gene: TRBV5-1
CDR3aa: CASSRLDRGQETQYF

v_gene: TRBV5-1
CDR3aa: CASSGEPGSTEAFF

v_gene: TRBV7-2
CDR3aa: CASSLIWAKQDTQYF

v_gene: TRBV6-1
CDR3aa: CFFKQRAAYEQYF

v_gene: TRBV6-1
CDR3aa: CASSEKSFGLAGYYNEQFF

v_gene: TRBV4-1
CDR3aa: CASSQPTRDRSYEQYF

v_gene: TRBV19
CDR3aa: CASTTGTPSYEQYF

v_gene: TRBV28
CDR3aa: CASSRQDYNSPLHF

v_gene: TRBV5-1
CDR3aa: CASSFDRSDSWNTEAFF

v_gene: TRBV27
CDR3aa: CASPQRLAGNTGELFF

v_gene: TRBV30
CDR3aa: CAWSRAGRSSYNEQFF

v_gene: TRBV10-3
CDR3aa: CAISERRDTDTQYF

v_gene: TRBV10-3
CDR3aa: CAISEGGRTSGSTDTQYF

v_gene: TRBV7-9
CDR3aa: CSSSFLSTGRLGNEKLFF

v_gene: TRBV19
CDR3aa: CASSIALQRGATGELFF

v_gene: TRBV5-1
CDR3aa: CASSLLGGHTEAFF

v_gene: TRBV7-9
CDR3aa: CASSPGYFGSYTF